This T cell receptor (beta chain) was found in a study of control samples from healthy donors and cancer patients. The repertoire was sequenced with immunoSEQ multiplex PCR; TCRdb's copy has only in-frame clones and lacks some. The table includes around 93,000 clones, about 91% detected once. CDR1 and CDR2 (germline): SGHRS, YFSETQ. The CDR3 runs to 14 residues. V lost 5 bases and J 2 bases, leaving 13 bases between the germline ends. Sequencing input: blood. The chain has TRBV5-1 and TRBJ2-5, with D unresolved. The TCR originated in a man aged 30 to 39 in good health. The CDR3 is CASRLGPAQETQYF. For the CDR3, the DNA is TGCGCCAGCAGACTTGGGCCAGCACAAGAGACCCAGTACTTC.